This record concerns one TCR beta chain sequence. This specimen belongs to a study of OX40 agonist ivuxolimab in advanced cancers. Repertoires were generated with immunoSEQ multiplex PCR, while TCRdb's copy carries only in-frame clones and drops some. The sample carries some 80,000 clones, around 85% recorded once. Germline V CDR1 and CDR2: MDHEN, SYDVKM. This CDR3 region has 16 residues. V shed 6 bases and J shed 0 bases, with 16 bases lying between them. The chain carries TRBV28 and TRBJ2-3; possible D gene TRBD1, 6 bases. Source: CD4+ or CD8+ T cells sorted from blood, taken in a trial of the OX40 agonist ivuxolimab. This TCR came from an adult with an advanced solid tumor such as melanoma, head and neck, liver or kidney cancer. The CDR3 region is CASSPVQGVSTDTQYF. The CDR3 bases are TGTGCCAGCAGCCCAGTACAGGGAGTTAGCACAGATACGCAGTATTTT.